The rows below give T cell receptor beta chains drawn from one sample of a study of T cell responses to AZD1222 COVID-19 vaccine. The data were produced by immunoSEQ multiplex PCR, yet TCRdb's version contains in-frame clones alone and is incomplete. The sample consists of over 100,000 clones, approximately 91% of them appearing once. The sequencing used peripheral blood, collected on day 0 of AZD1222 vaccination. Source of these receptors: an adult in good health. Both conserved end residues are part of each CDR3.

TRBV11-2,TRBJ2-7,CASSLGRSYEQYF
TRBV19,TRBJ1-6,CASSIGTYNSPLHF
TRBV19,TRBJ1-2,CASSIVQLGDGYTF
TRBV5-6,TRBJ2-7,CASSSGRRTYF
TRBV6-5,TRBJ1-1,CASSSVQGRMTEAFF
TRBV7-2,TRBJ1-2,CASSPSRQGGLVYGYTF
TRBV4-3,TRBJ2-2,CASSQEPALTTGELFF
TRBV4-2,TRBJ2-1,CASSQEGGYNEQFF
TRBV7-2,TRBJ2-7,CASSHFRTSGDEQYF
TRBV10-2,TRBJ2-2,CASSESPQARTGELFF
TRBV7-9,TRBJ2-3,CASSLSGPHQGTQYF
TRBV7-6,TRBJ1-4,CASSPPGLRTNEKLFF
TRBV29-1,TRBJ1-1,CSVEVGTGGNTEAFF
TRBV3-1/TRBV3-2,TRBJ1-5,CASSQDLGNQPQHF
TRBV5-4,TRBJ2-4,CASSLGYQNIQYF
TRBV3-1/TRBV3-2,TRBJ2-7,CASSQVGYEQYF
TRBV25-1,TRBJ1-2,CASSLGGASYGYTF
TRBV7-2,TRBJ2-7,CASSLAGQGIKQYF
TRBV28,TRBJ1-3,CASSLLGASDRPGNTIYF
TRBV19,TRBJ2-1,CASSSGLAGGNNEQFF
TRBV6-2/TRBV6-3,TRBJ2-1,CASSYHLQGNYNEQFF
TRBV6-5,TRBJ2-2,CASSYRTPRAAGELFF